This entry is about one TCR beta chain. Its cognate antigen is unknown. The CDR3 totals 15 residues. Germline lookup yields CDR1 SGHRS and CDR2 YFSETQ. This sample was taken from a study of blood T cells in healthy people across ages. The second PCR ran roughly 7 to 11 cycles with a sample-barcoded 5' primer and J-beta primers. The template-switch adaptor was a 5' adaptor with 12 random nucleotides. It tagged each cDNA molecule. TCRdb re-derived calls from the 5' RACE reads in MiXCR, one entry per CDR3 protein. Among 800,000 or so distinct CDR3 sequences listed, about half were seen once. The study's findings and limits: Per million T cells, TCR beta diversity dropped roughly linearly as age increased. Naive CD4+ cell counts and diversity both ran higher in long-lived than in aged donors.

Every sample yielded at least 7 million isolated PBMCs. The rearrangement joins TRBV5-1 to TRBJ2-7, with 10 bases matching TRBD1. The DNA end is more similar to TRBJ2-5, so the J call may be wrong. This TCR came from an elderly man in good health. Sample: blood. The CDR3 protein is CASSWGQGMMETQYF. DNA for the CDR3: TGCGCCAGCAGCTGGGGACAGGGGATGATGGAGACCCAGTACTTC.